Sequencing of this T cell receptor (beta chain) was carried out in a study of CD8 T cells in ankylosing spondylitis. TCR beta libraries were made by quantitative 5'-RACE with molecular barcodes. MiXCR, applied by TCRdb to the 5' RACE reads, yields one record per CDR3 protein. Of some 840,000 distinct CDR3 sequences in the sample, about 11% were seen once. On this clonotype itself: The antigen is undetermined.

Study conclusions and caveats: One TCR beta motif, made up of under ten highly homologous variants, appeared characteristic of ankylosing spondylitis blood. Peripheral blood held disease-linked clones only at relatively low frequency, and these were CD8+. Disease-linked clones reportedly concentrated significantly in matched ankylosing spondylitis synovial fluid. Past research had described some motif variants in reactive arthritis synovial fluid and blood.

Material for sequencing was blood, either unsorted or a sorted T cell fraction (not recorded which). The origin of this receptor is a male donor with ankylosing spondylitis.

CDR3: CASRHGGFLAYEQYF. CDR3 DNA: TGTGCCAGCCGCCATGGCGGATTCCTCGCCTACGAGCAGTACTTC. The chain has TRBV28 and TRBJ2-7; D not resolved. V dropped 8 bases and J dropped 2 bases, with 19 bases sitting between them. Germline V gene lookup returns CDR1 MDHEN and CDR2 SYDVKM. The CDR3 sequence is 15 residues long.